This T cell receptor (beta chain) was recovered during a study of CD4 T cell repertoires in COVID-19. Study information: CFSE-low cells expanded nine to ten days with IL-2, then restimulated with other coronavirus spikes.

Germline assignment: CDR1 SGDLS and CDR2 YYNGEE. The junction had 6 bases not matched to a gene; V was cut back by 4 bases and J by 5 bases. CDR3 length equals 14 residues. These memory T cells were uncultured and sequenced directly after ex vivo isolation. Overall study findings and caveats: Suggested intraclonal diversification: top SARS-CoV-2-reactive clonotypes appeared in two or three memory subsets.

Measured with immunoSEQ multiplex PCR; TCRdb has only the in-frame clones, and not every one. The repertoire holds over 75,000 clones, with roughly four fifths as singletons. A note on this clone: What it binds is unknown.

This TCR was sampled from a human donor who had COVID-19. Sequences were derived from CD4+ T cells from peripheral blood, sampled after recovery from COVID-19. This rearrangement joins TRBV9 to TRBJ2-1; 7 bases are shared with TRBD2. CDR3 sequence (DNA): TGTGCCAGCAGCCCCGGGGGGAGGGACAATGAGCAGTTCTTC. Its protein is CASSPGGRDNEQFF.